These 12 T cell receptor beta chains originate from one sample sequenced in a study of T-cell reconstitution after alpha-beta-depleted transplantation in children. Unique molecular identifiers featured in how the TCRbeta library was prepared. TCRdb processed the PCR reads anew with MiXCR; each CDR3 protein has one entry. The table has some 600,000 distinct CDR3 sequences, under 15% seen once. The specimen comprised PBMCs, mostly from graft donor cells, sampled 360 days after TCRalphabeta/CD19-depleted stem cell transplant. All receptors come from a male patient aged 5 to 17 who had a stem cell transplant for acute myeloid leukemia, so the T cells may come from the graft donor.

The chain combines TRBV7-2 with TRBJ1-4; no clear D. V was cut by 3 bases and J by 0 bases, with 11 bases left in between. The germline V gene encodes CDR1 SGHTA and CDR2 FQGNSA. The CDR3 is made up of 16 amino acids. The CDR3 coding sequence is TGTGCCAGCAGCTTCGGGAGTGGGGCAACTAATGAAAAACTGTTTTTT. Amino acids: CASSFGSGATNEKLFF.

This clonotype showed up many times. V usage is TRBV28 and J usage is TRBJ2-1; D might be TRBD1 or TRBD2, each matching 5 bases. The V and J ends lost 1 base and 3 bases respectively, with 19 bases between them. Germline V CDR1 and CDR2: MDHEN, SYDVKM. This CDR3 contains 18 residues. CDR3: CASSLSGPGQIFYNEQFF. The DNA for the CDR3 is TGTGCCAGCAGTTTATCGGGGCCCGGGCAAATATTCTACAATGAGCAGTTCTTC. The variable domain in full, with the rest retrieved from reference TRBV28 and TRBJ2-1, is DVKVTQSSRYLVKRTGEKVFLECVQDMDHENMFWYRQDPGLGLRLIYFSYDVKMKEKGDIPEGYSVSREKKERFSLILESASTNQTSMYLCASSLSGPGQIFYNEQFFGPGTRLTVL.

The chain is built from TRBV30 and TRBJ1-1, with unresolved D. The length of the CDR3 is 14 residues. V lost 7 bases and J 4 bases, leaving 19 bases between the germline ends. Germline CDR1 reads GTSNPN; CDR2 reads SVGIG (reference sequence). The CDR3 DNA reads TGTGCCTCCCCTCGGTCTAAGTATAGCACTGAAGCTTTCTTT. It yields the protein CASPRSKYSTEAFF.

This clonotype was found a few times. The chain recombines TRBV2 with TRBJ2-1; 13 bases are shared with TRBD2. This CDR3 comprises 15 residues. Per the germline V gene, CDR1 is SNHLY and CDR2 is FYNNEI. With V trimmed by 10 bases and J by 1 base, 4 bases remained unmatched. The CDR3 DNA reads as TGTGCCACCTCGACTAGCGGGAGGTCCTACAATGAGCAGTTCTTC. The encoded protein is CATSTSGRSYNEQFF. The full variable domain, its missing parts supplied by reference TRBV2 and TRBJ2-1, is EPEVTQTPSHQVTQMGQEVILRCVPISNHLYFYWYRQILGQKVEFLVSFYNNEISEKSEIFDDQFSVERPDGSNFTLKIRSTKLEDSAMYFCATSTSGRSYNEQFFGPGTRLTVL.

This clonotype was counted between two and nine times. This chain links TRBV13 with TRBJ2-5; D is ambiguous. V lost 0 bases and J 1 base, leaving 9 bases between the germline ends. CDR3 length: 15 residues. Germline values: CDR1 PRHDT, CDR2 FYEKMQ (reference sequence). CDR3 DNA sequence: TGTGCCAGCAGCTTAGGAGTGTCCTTCCAAGAGACCCAGTACTTC. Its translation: CASSLGVSFQETQYF.

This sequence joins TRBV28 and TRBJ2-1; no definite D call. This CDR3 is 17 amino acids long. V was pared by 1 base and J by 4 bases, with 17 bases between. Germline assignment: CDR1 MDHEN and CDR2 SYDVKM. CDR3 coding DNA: TGTGCCAGCAGTTTATATCCCCGCGCCGGAACTTACAATGAGCAGTTCTTC. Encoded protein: CASSLYPRAGTYNEQFF.

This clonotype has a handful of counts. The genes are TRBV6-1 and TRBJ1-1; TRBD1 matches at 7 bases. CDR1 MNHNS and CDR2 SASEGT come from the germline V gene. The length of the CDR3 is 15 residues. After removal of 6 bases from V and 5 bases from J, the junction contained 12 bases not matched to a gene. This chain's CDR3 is CASSRRQGRDTEAFF. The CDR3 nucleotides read TGTGCCAGCAGCCGTAGACAGGGAAGAGATACTGAAGCTTTCTTT.

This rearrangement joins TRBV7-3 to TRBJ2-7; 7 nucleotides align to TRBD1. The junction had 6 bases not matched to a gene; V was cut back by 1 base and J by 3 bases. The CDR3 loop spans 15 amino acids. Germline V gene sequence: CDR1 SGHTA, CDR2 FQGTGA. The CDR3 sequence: CASSLRGGDGYEQYF. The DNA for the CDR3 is TGTGCCAGCAGCTTAAGAGGGGGCGATGGCTACGAGCAGTACTTC. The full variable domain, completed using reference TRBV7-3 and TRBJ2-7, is GAGVSQTPSNKVTEKGKYVELRCDPISGHTALYWYRQSLGQGPEFLIYFQGTGAADDSGLPNDRFFAVRPEGSVSTLKIQRTERGDSAVYLCASSLRGGDGYEQYFGPGTRLTVT.

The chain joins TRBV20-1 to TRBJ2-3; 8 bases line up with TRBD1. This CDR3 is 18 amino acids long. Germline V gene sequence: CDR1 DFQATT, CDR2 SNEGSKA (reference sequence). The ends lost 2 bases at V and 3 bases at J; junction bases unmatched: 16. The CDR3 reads CSARFAAGGTWATDTQYF. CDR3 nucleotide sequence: TGCAGTGCTAGATTTGCGGCAGGGGGCACCTGGGCGACAGATACGCAGTATTTT.

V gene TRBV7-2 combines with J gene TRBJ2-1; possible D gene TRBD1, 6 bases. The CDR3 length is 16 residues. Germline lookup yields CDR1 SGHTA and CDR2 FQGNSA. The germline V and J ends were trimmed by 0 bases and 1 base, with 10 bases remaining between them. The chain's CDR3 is CASSLAPGASYNEQFF. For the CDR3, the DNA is TGTGCCAGCAGCTTAGCCCCAGGGGCATCCTACAATGAGCAGTTCTTC.

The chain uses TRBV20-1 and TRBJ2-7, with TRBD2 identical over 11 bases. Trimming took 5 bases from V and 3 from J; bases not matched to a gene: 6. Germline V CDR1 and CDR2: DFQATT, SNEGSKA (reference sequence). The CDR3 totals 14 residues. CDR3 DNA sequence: TGCAGTGCTCAGGGACTAGCGGTTTTCTACGAGCAGTACTTC. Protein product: CSAQGLAVFYEQYF.

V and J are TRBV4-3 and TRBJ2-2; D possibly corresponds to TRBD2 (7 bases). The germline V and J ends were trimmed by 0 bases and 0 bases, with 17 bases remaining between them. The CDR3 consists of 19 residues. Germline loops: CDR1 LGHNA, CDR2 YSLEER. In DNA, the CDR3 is TGCGCCAGCAGCCAAGATTGGGGGGGCGGGACAACGAACACCGGGGAGCTGTTTTTT. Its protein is CASSQDWGGGTTNTGELFF.